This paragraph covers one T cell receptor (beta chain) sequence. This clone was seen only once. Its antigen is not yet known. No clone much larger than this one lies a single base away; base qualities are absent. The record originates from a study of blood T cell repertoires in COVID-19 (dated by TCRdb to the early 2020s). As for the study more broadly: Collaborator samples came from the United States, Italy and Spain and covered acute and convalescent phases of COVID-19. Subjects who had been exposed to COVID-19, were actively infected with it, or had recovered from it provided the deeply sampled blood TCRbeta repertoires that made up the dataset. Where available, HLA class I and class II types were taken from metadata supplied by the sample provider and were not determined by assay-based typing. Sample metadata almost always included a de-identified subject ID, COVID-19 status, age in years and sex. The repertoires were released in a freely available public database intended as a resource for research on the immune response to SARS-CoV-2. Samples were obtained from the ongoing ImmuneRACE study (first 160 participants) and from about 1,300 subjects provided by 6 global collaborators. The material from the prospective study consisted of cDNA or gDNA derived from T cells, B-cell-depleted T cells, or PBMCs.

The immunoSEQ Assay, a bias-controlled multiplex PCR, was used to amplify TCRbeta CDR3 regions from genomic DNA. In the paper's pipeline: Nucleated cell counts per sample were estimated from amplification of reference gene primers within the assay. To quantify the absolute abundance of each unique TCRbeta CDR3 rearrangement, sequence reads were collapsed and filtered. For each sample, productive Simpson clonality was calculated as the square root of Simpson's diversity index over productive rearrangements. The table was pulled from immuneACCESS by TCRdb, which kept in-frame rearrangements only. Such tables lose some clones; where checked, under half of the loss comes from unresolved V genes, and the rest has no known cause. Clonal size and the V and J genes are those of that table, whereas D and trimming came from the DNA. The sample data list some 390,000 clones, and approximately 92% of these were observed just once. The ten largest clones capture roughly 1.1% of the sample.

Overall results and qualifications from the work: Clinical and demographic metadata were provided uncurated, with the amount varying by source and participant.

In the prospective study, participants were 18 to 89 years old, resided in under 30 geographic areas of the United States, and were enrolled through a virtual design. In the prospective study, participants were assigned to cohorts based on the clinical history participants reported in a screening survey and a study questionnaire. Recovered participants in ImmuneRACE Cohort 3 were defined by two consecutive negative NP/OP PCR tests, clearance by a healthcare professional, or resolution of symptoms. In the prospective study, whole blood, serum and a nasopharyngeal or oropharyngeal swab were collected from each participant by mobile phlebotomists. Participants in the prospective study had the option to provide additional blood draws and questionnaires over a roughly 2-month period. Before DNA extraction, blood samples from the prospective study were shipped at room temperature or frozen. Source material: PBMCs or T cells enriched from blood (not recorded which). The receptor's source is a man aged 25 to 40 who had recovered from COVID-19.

DNA sequence: TGCGCCAGCAGCTCCGAACAGGGCCGCGGTTCACCCCTCCACTTT. Translated, this gives CASSSEQGRGSPLHF. The rearranged segments are TRBV5-1 and TRBJ1-6; the D segment could be TRBD1, given 6 matching bases. The CDR3 covers 15 residues, taking in both the cysteine and the phenylalanine. CDR3 DNA only is kept here, 45 bases in frame from base 1. The trim is 3 bases for V and 9 bases for J, with a gap of 16 bases between the germline ends. The germline V gene sets CDR1 to SGHRS and CDR2 to YFSETQ.